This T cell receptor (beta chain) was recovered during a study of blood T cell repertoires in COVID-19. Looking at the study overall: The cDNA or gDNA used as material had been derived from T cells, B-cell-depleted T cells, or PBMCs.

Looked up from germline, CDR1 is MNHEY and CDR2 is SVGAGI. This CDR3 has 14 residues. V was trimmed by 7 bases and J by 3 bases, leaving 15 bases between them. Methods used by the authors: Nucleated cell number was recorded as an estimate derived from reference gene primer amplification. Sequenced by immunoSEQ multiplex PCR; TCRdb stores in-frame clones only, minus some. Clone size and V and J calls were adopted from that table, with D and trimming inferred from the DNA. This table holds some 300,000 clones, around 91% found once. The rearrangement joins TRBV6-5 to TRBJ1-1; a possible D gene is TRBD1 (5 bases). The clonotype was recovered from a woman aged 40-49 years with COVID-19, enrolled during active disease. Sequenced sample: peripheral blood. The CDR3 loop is CASTPRGADTEAFF. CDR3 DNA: TGTGCCAGCACCCCCCGTGGGGCGGACACTGAAGCTTTCTTT.